These 10 T cell receptor beta chains came from one sample sequenced in a study of T cells in Graves' hyperthyroidism and ophthalmopathy. Amplification of TCR beta CDR3 regions used RNA as the template. In the first-round RT-PCR of the TCR CDR3, the HTBI primer set was used. TCRdb analysed the multiplex PCR reads with MiXCR anew, one entry per CDR3 protein. The sample holds about 680,000 distinct CDR3 sequences, under 45% seen once. Sequencing was carried out using blood. Receptors were obtained from a woman aged 40 to 50 with Graves' hyperthyroidism.

The chain joins TRBV29-1 to TRBJ1-1; 7 nucleotides line up with TRBD1. Germline assignment: CDR1 SQVTM and CDR2 ANQGSEA. There are 12 residues in the CDR3. The J segment lost 3 bases and the V segment lost 8 bases, leaving 6 bases of the junction unmatched. CDR3 sequence (DNA): TGCAGCTTGGGACAGACGTACACTGAAGCTTTCTTT. Its protein is CSLGQTYTEAFF.

The chain has TRBV11-2 and TRBJ2-5; the match to TRBD2 covers 8 bases. The CDR3 sequence is 15 residues long. V dropped 0 bases and J dropped 4; count of bases not matched to a gene: 4. Germline CDR1 is SGHAT and CDR2 is FQNNGV. The DNA of the CDR3 is TGTGCCAGCAGCTTAGAACGTCTAGCGGGAGAGACCCAGTACTTC. It specifies CASSLERLAGETQYF.

V and J are TRBV15 and TRBJ2-4; D possibly uses TRBD1 or TRBD2 (5 bases each). V shed 0 bases and J shed 1 base, with 7 bases lying between them. The CDR3 is 15 residues long. Per the germline V gene, CDR1 is LNHNV and CDR2 is YYDKDF (reference sequence). The CDR3 sequence: CATSRDEGAKNIQYF. In DNA form, the CDR3 reads TGTGCCACCAGCAGAGATGAGGGGGCCAAAAACATTCAGTACTTC.

Only a few counts were recorded for this clonotype. V and J are TRBV7-9 and TRBJ2-3, with D uncertain. CDR1 is SEHNR and CDR2 is FQNEAQ in the germline V gene (reference sequence). Trimming shortened V by 5 bases and J by 2 bases, and 11 bases separated the two germline ends. The CDR3 has 14 amino acids. The CDR3 region has the DNA TGTGCCAGCAGCCAGGCGGCGAACACAGATACGCAGTATTTT. Encoded protein: CASSQAANTDTQYF.

Of note for this clonotype: Relative to the germline gene, one junction end is altered; a read error may explain this. This chain's CDR3 is CASSQGQPPYEQYF. The DNA of the CDR3 is TGTGCTAGCAGCCAGGGACAGCCTCCCTACGAGCAGTACTTC. This rearrangement joins TRBV7-7 to TRBJ2-7; 7 bases match TRBD1. Germline CDR1 SSHAT, CDR2 FNYEAQ (reference sequence). This CDR3 has 14 residues.

The V gene is TRBV27, the J gene TRBJ1-1, with D perhaps TRBD1 (6 bases). Between the trimmed V and J ends, which lost 8 bases and 0 bases, there was a span of 10 bases. The CDR3 is 13 residues long. The germline V gene has CDR1 MNHEY and CDR2 SMNVEV (reference sequence). The CDR3 region has the DNA TGTGCCAGCGGCAGGGGATTGAACACTGAAGCTTTCTTT. The encoded protein is CASGRGLNTEAFF.

V is TRBV12-3 or TRBV12-4 and J is TRBJ1-5; 8 nucleotides match TRBD1. After removal of 5 bases from V and 1 base from J, the junction contained 7 bases not matched to a gene. The CDR3 length is 16 residues. The CDR3 protein is CASSPRQGRSNQPQHF. The CDR3 coding sequence is TGTGCCAGCAGTCCTCGACAGGGGCGAAGCAATCAGCCCCAGCATTTT.

The V call is TRBV29-1, the J call TRBJ2-7, with 7 bases aligning to TRBD1. V lost 3 bases and J lost 3; bases outside the gene matches: 8. The CDR3 spans 14 residues. The germline V gene encodes CDR1 SQVTM and CDR2 ANQGSEA. CDR3 sequence: CSVDVGTVDYEQYF. CDR3 DNA sequence: TGCAGCGTTGACGTCGGGACAGTTGACTACGAGCAGTACTTC.

The chain couples TRBV7-6 to TRBJ2-1; 11 nucleotides agree with TRBD1. Losses at the gene ends were 5 bases for V and 6 bases for J; bases not matched to a gene: 3. Germline CDR1 and CDR2: SGHVS and FNYEAQ. CDR3 size: 14 residues. This CDR3 is CASSRGQGGNEQFF. CDR3 coding DNA: TGTGCCAGCAGCCGGGGACAGGGGGGCAATGAGCAGTTCTTC.

Many counts were recorded for this clonotype. This sequence joins TRBV10-3 and TRBJ1-1; 7 bases align to TRBD1. Germline V gene lookup returns CDR1 ENHRY and CDR2 SYGVKD. Trimming cost V 6 bases and J 3 bases; bases outside gene matches: 1. This CDR3 region has 12 residues. In nucleotides, the CDR3 is TGTGCCATCAGCACAGGGGACACTGAAGCTTTCTTT. As protein: CAISTGDTEAFF.